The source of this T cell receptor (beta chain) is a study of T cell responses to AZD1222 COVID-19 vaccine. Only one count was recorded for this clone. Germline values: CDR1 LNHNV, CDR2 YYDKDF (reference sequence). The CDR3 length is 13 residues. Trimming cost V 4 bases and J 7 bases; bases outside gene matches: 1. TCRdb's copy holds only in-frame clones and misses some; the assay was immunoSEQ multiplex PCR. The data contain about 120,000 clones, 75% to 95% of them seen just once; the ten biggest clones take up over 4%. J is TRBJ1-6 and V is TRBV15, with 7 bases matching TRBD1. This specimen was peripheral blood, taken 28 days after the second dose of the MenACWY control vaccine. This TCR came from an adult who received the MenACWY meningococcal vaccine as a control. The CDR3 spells CATSMGQNSPLHF. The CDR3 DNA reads TGTGCCACCAGCATGGGACAGAATTCACCCCTCCACTTT.